Described below is a single T cell receptor (beta chain) sequence and its context. Its specific antigen is unknown. Per-base qualities were not stored, and no clone one base away is much larger. The data were taken from a study of blood T cell repertoires in COVID-19 (TCRdb year 2020). As for the study more broadly: Samples covering the acute and convalescent phases of COVID-19 were provided by collaborators in the United States, Italy and Spain. The repertoires were released in a freely available public database intended as a resource for research on the immune response to SARS-CoV-2. Where available, HLA class I and class II types were taken from metadata supplied by the sample provider and were not determined by assay-based typing. The prospective study material was composed of cDNA or gDNA derived from T cells, B-cell-depleted T cells, or PBMCs. A de-identified subject ID, COVID-19 status, age in years and sex were almost always included in the sample metadata. The samples were drawn from the first 160 participants of the ongoing ImmuneRACE study and from 950 to 1,500 subjects provided by 6 global collaborators. Deeply sampled blood TCRbeta repertoires from subjects exposed to, actively infected with, or recovered from COVID-19 were included in the dataset.

The CDR3 goes from the cysteine to the phenylalanine over 14 residues. This entry keeps only the CDR3 DNA: 42 bases, framed from base 1. V sheds 6 bases and J sheds 1 base, leaving 13 bases between their ends. CDR1 is given as SGHDT and CDR2 as YYEEEE, both from the germline V gene. TCRbeta CDR3 regions were amplified from genomic DNA by means of the immunoSEQ Assay, a bias-controlled multiplex PCR. As for the authors' bioinformatics: The number of nucleated cells in each sample was estimated by amplification of reference gene primers within the assay. Sequence reads were collapsed and filtered to measure the absolute abundance of every unique TCRbeta CDR3 rearrangement. For each sample, productive Simpson clonality was calculated as the square root of Simpson's diversity index across productive rearrangements. The immuneACCESS repertoire file appears here via TCRdb, limited to in-frame rearrangements. These files lack a portion of the clones; in checked studies, under half of the deficit traces to unresolved V genes, and the cause of the others is not known. V and J calls and clone size are given by that table; D and trimming were obtained from the DNA. This sample is represented by approximately 22,000 clones; around 90% of them were singletons. The top ten constitute approximately 3.4% of the sample.

General conclusions and limits of the study: How much clinical and demographic metadata was included differed by source and by participant, and the metadata was provided uncurated.

The collaborating institutions used their own protocols to collect whole blood in K2EDTA tubes. For TCRbeta analysis, collaborator samples were shipped as frozen whole blood, as isolated PBMCs, or as DNA extracted from either sample type. The TCR sequence derives from a woman in her seventies with active COVID-19. The chain is assembled from TRBV5-6 and TRBJ2-5; a weak D assignment points to TRBD1 (5 bases agree). Sequencing was done on a sample of peripheral blood. The CDR3 region reads CASTKTGFQETQYF. The sequenced DNA: TGTGCCAGCACCAAAACAGGATTCCAAGAGACCCAGTACTTC.